This T cell receptor (beta chain) was retrieved from a study of T-cell reconstitution after alpha-beta-depleted transplantation in children (TCRdb year 2016). At the level of the whole study: The study quantitatively tracked T-cell immune reconstitution after TCRalphabeta/CD19-depleted allogeneic hematopoietic cell transplantation in children using TCR repertoire profiling.

The CDR3 numbers 18 residues from cysteine through phenylalanine. CDR3 DNA only is kept here, 54 bases in frame from base 1. The V and J ends are trimmed by 3 bases and 0 bases, leaving 15 bases between them. The germline V gene specifies MRHNA as CDR1 and SNTAGT as CDR2. Library construction relied on PCR. The instrument given in TCRdb is Illumina HiSeq 2500. Molecular barcoding was employed in the preparation of TCR libraries, with unique molecular identifiers being used to normalize TCRbeta repertoire quantification. TCRdb applied fastp at Q25 and MiXCR to the public reads, then kept only in-frame beta chains. CDR3 protein sequences are deduplicated, and each keeps its most common genes and DNA. The sample data list about 410,000 distinct CDR3 sequences, and about a fifth of these were observed just once. Clones ranked in the top ten supply around 4% of the sample. As regards this clonotype: Its recognized antigen is unknown. No quality values exist for individual bases; no much larger clone is one base distant.

This receptor was taken from a human donor who donated a stem cell graft to a child with acute myeloid leukemia. The chain uses TRBV6-4 and TRBJ2-6; the D gene cannot be named for sure. Sequenced here: PBMCs from the stem cell graft donor, sampled from the stem cell graft. The CDR3 reads as follows: CASSEVSGLNSGANVLTF. The nucleotide sequence reads TGTGCCAGCAGTGAGGTGTCCGGCCTCAACTCTGGGGCCAACGTCCTGACTTTC.